The T cell receptor (beta chain) described here comes from a study of blood T cell repertoires in COVID-19. Background on the study: From T cells, B-cell-depleted T cells, or PBMCs came the material, which was cDNA or gDNA.

Sequencing was performed with immunoSEQ multiplex PCR; in TCRdb, only in-frame clones are kept and a portion is missing. The sample carries around 290,000 clones, about nine tenths recorded once. Two negative PCRs, clearance, or symptom resolution were required of recovered Cohort 3 donors. The source of this sequence is a woman in her thirties or forties who had recovered from COVID-19. Sequencing input: PBMCs or T cells enriched from blood (not recorded which).

The DNA of the CDR3 is TGCGCCAGCAGCTTGAGAACTAGCAGCAACGAGCAGTACTTC. Protein sequence: CASSLRTSSNEQYF. V usage is TRBV5-1 and J usage is TRBJ2-7; D possibly corresponds to TRBD2 (6 bases). V lost 1 base, J lost 5 bases, and 13 bases lay in between. This CDR3 contains 14 residues. Germline V lookup: CDR1 SGHRS, CDR2 YFSETQ.